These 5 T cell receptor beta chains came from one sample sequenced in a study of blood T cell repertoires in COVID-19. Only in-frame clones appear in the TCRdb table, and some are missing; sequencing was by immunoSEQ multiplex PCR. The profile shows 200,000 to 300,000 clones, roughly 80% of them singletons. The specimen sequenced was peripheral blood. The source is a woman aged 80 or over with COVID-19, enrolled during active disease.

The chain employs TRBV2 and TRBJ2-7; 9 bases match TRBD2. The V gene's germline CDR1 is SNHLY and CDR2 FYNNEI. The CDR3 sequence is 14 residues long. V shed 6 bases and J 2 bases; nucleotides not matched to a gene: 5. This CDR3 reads CASRKREATYEQYF. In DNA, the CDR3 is TGTGCCAGCAGAAAGCGGGAGGCTACCTACGAGCAGTACTTC.

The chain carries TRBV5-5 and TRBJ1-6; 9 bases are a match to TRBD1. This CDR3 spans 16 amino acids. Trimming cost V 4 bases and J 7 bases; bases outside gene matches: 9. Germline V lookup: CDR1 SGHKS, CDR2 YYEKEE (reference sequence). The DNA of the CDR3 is TGTGCCAGCAGCGGCCGAGTACAGGGGGCGAATTCACCCCTCCACTTT. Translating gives CASSGRVQGANSPLHF. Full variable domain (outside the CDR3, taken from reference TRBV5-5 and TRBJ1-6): DAGVTQSPTHLIKTRGQQVTLRCSPISGHKSVSWYQQVLGQGPQFIFQYYEKEERGRGNFPDRFSARQFPNYSSELNVNALLLGDSALYLCASSGRVQGANSPLHFGNGTRLTVT.

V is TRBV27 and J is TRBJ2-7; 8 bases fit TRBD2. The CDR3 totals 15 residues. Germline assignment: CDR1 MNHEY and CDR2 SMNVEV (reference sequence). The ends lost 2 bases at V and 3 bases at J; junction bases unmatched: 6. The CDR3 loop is CASSLASGGYYEQYF. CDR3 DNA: TGTGCCAGCAGTTTAGCCAGCGGGGGATACTACGAGCAGTACTTC.

The DNA of the CDR3 is TGTGCCAGCAGACCGGGACTAGGGAGAGAGAATGAGCAGTTCTTC. Translation: CASRPGLGRENEQFF. The V gene is TRBV2, the J gene TRBJ2-1; 8 bases agree with TRBD2. The CDR3 runs 15 residues. The germline V gene encodes CDR1 SNHLY and CDR2 FYNNEI. V lost 6 bases to trimming and J lost 7 bases; unmatched junction nucleotides: 11.

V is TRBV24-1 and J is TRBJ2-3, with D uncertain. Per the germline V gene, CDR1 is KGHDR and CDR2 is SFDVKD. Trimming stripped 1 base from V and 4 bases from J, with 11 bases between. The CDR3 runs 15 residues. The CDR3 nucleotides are TGTGCCACCAGTGATTTACGGTTAGAGGCAGATACGCAGTATTTT. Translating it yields CATSDLRLEADTQYF.